This T cell receptor (beta chain) was identified in a study of blood T cell repertoires in COVID-19. Study information: PBMCs, B-cell-depleted T cells, or T cells provided the cDNA or gDNA that made up the material.

The protocol was immunoSEQ multiplex PCR, while the TCRdb copy is restricted to in-frame clones and leaves out a portion. Among about 270,000 clones listed, 88% were seen once. Germline V lookup: CDR1 SGHRS, CDR2 YFSETQ. After removal of 4 bases from V and 5 bases from J, the junction contained 10 bases not matched to a gene. The CDR3 totals 15 residues. The source of this sequence is a woman aged 55-69 years in a cohort exposed to, infected with or recovered from COVID-19 (not recorded which). J is TRBJ1-1 and V is TRBV5-1; 8 nucleotides match TRBD1. Sequenced input: PBMCs or T cells enriched from blood (not recorded which). CDR3 protein: CASSLGQGSGTEAFF. The CDR3 DNA is TGCGCCAGCAGCCTTGGACAGGGATCGGGTACTGAAGCTTTCTTT.